This T cell receptor beta chain was obtained from a study of T cell responses to AZD1222 COVID-19 vaccine. Study conclusions and caveats: Researchers report vaccine-associated CD4 TCRs spanning spike, with dominance at 160-218 and 743-854.

On this clone itself: Its antigen is currently unknown.

Assay used: immunoSEQ multiplex PCR; TCRdb lists only in-frame clones, some missing. Among approximately 110,000 clones, 88% were seen once, and the ten largest hold 5.5% to 7.5%. V was cut by 3 bases and J by 2 bases, with 17 bases left in between. Looked up from germline, CDR1 is KGHSH and CDR2 is LQKENI. The CDR3 consists of 17 residues. This receptor was identified in an adult who received the AZD1222 COVID-19 vaccine. V gene TRBV18 combines with J gene TRBJ1-5, with D unclear. The sequencing used peripheral blood, collected 28 days after the second AZD1222 dose. The chain's CDR3 is CASSPARREIGNQPQHF. In nucleotides, the CDR3 is TGTGCCAGCTCACCGGCCAGGAGGGAGATCGGCAATCAGCCCCAGCATTTT.